What follows describes a single T cell receptor (beta chain). The antigen this receptor binds is unknown. Nothing much larger sits one base from this clone, and base qualities are not available. Library generation was performed with 5' RACE. Sequencing was carried out with a NextSeq 500. The TCR library protocol attached a unique molecular identifier to each TCR cDNA molecule to allow correction of PCR and sequencing errors. As for the original processing: TCR identification, UMI-based error correction and CDR3 extraction were all carried out with Decombinator tools. Expanded TCRs were defined as those above a frequency of 2 per 1,000, corresponding to the top 1% of the tumor frequency distribution. Each repertoire was subsampled 100 times to 5,000 TCRs, after which Renyi diversity was computed with the R vegan package. CDR3 similarity networks were built from amino acid triplet string-kernel similarity, connecting CDR3s with pairwise similarity above 0.82. The raw public data were reprocessed by TCRdb itself: fastp quality trimming at Q25, MiXCR clonotype calling, in-frame beta chains only. Each record represents a unique CDR3 protein, reported with the most common genes and DNA among its rows. The V and J calls and clone size come from TCRdb's table, not from the authors' own analysis. Across this sample there are 25,000 to 30,000 distinct CDR3 sequences, with approximately 5.5% seen only once. Jointly, the top ten make up around 23% of the sample.

The CDR3 runs 14 residues from the cysteine to the phenylalanine. Just CDR3 DNA is preserved here, 42 bases in frame from base 1. According to the germline V gene, CDR1 reads SGHTA and CDR2 reads FQGNSA. V is pared back by 5 bases and J by 0 bases, with 9 bases lying between the germline termini. This sample is drawn from a study of spatial heterogeneity in lung cancer (dated 2019 in TCRdb). For the study in its entirety: The donors were more than 60 patients from the lung TRACERx cohort who had early-stage, untreated non-small cell lung cancer. In the raw uncorrected reads, each unique combination of TCR and UMI appeared on average more than ten times. Beta-chain transcripts were consistently detected in greater numbers than alpha-chain transcripts, which likely reflects a higher abundance of beta-chain transcripts. Follow-up PBMC samples were sequenced whenever available, with a median time to follow-up of approximately two years after resection. The study quantitatively compared TCR alpha and beta repertoires across multiple tumor regions, matched nontumor lung and blood in non-small cell lung cancer. At surgery, over 200 tumor regions, 64 matched nontumor lung samples and about 56 PBMC samples were TCR-sequenced for both alpha and beta chains. The study linked features of the TCR repertoire to counts of nonsynonymous mutations, which were determined by whole-exome sequencing of tumor tissue.

This specimen's time point label, interpreted: blood at routine non-recurrence follow-up after resection. Whole RNA extracted from tumor and nontumor lung tissue, or from cryopreserved PBMC samples, was used for TCR sequencing without cell sorting. Patients were selected for TCR sequencing only if sufficient RNA was available from at least two tumor regions. Overall results and qualifications from the work: Confirming at a functional level the hypothesis that regional TCRs recognize regional mutations was considered to require additional single-cell paired TCR alpha and beta sequencing. Only roughly 15 patients were included in the comparisons of baseline and follow-up blood repertoires. Ubiquitous expanded tumor TCRs showed up in blood more often at tumor resection than at routine follow-up.

The sequenced sample was PBMCs, obtained at follow-up. This chain is built from TRBV7-2 and TRBJ2-3; too little of a D gene remains to name it. This TCR derives from a male donor with early-stage non-small cell lung cancer. The nucleotides read TGTGCCAGCAGCACTCAGTGGAGCACAGATACGCAGTATTTT. It translates as CASSTQWSTDTQYF.